The 28 T cell receptor beta chains in this list originate from one sample, sequenced in a study of T cells in Graves' hyperthyroidism and ophthalmopathy. Regions amplified from RNA transcripts were the TCR beta CDR3 regions. The HTBI primer set drove a first-round RT-PCR of the TCR CDR3. TCRdb re-analysed the multiplex PCR reads in MiXCR, keeping a single row per CDR3 protein. The data contain about 410,000 distinct CDR3 sequences, about 15% of them singletons. Sequenced sample: blood. The receptors shown here come from a man between 18 and 29 years old with Graves' ophthalmopathy.

About this clonotype itself: Without the conserved terminal phenylalanine or tryptophan, this CDR3 likely stems from a read error. The chain carries TRBV7-2 and TRBJ1-2; weak D call: TRBD1 (5 bases). Germline V lookup: CDR1 SGHTA, CDR2 FQGNSA. The CDR3 sequence is 13 residues long. The V and J ends lost 1 base and 2 bases respectively, with 5 bases between them. CDR3 residues: CASSLGQNYGYTL. For the CDR3, the DNA is TGTGCCAGCAGCTTAGGACAGAACTATGGCTACACCCTC.

This clonotype has only a few counts. This sequence may be a read error, since a much larger clone differs from it by one base. This sequence joins TRBV20-1 and TRBJ2-4; tentative D call: TRBD2 (6 bases). The CDR3 totals 14 residues. The germline gives CDR1 DFQATT, CDR2 SNEGSKA (reference sequence). The V end was cut by 5 bases, the J end by 8 bases, with 19 bases between. The CDR3 nucleotides are TGCAGTGCTCCCGGGACTGGCTGGGATGACATTCAGTACTTC. It codes for CSAPGTGWDDIQYF.

This clonotype was seen ten or more times. The DNA for the CDR3 is TGTGCCAGCAGCACGCAACAGGGGGCGGGAGAGACCCAGTACTTC. It encodes CASSTQQGAGETQYF. V is TRBV7-9 and J is TRBJ2-5, with TRBD1 matching over 9 bases. J gave up 4 bases and V 5 bases, and 8 bases lay outside the gene matches. CDR3 length: 15 amino acids. Germline CDR1 and CDR2: SEHNR and FQNEAQ (reference sequence).

This clonotype was counted at least ten times. This chain joins TRBV29-1 and TRBJ1-5, with TRBD1 matching over 8 bases. Germline assignment: CDR1 SQVTM and CDR2 ANQGSEA. CDR3 length equals 13 residues. Trimming at V came to 4 bases and at J to 6 bases, leaving 5 bases not matched to a gene. The CDR3 DNA reads as TGCAGCGTTGCACAGGGGGTTGGTCAGCCCCAGCATTTT. It yields the protein CSVAQGVGQPQHF.

V is TRBV9 and J is TRBJ2-3, with D unresolved. Trimming removed 3 bases at V and 1 base at J, with 9 bases between. CDR3 length: 14 residues. Germline assignment: CDR1 SGDLS and CDR2 YYNGEE. The CDR3 is CASSGQLRTDTQYF. The DNA of the CDR3 is TGTGCCAGCAGCGGTCAACTACGCACAGATACGCAGTATTTT. The full variable domain, rest sourced from reference TRBV9 and TRBJ2-3, is DSGVTQTPKHLITATGQRVTLRCSPRSGDLSVYWYQQSLDQGLQFLIQYYNGEERAKGNILERFSAQQFPDLHSELNLSSLELGDSALYFCASSGQLRTDTQYFGPGTRLTVL.

The count of this clonotype is one. The chain couples TRBV6-5 to TRBJ2-7, with 9 bases aligning to TRBD1. The germline CDR1 and CDR2 sequences are MNHEY and SVGAGI. The CDR3 has 15 amino acids. J lost 9 bases, V lost 2 bases, and 11 bases had no gene match. The CDR3 sequence is CASSYKGQGWGPQYF. DNA of the CDR3: TGTGCCAGCAGTTACAAGGGACAGGGATGGGGCCCGCAGTACTTC.

A word on this clonotype: The junction differs from germline at one of its ends, possibly a read error. This CDR3 is CASSIAGDSSGEQYF. The CDR3 DNA reads TGCGCCAGCAGCATTGCCGGGGACTCCTCGGGGGAGCAGTACTTC. The chain carries TRBV7-3 and TRBJ2-7, with D possibly being TRBD2 (6 bases). Germline V CDR1 and CDR2: SGHTA, FQGTGA. The CDR3 totals 15 residues.

Many counts were recorded for this clonotype. V gene TRBV5-5 combines with J gene TRBJ2-2, with D maybe TRBD1 (6 bases). CDR1 is SGHKS and CDR2 is YYEKEE in the germline V gene (reference sequence). V gave up 3 bases and J gave up 3 bases, with 9 bases separating them. There are 14 residues in the CDR3. As DNA, the CDR3 is TGTGCCAGCAGCTCCGCAGGGGACACCGGGGAGCTGTTTTTT. Protein product: CASSSAGDTGELFF.

The DNA for the CDR3 is TGTGCCAGCAGCTTAGCGCCCTGGGGGGGAGCGGGGAGCCCTGAGCAGTACTTC. Translating gives CASSLAPWGGAGSPEQYF. The chain links TRBV7-8 to TRBJ2-7, with 7 bases that match TRBD2. The CDR3 covers 18 residues. Per the germline V gene, CDR1 is SGHVS and CDR2 is FQNEAQ. Germline trimming cut 0 bases from V and 7 bases from J; bases unmatched to any gene: 18.

The CDR3 spells CSVEGPGDEQFF. The CDR3 DNA reads as TGCAGCGTTGAAGGCCCGGGGGATGAGCAGTTCTTC. The chain carries TRBV29-1 and TRBJ2-1; tentative D call: TRBD2 (6 bases). Germline CDR1 SQVTM, CDR2 ANQGSEA. This CDR3 is 12 amino acids long. Trimming shortened V by 1 base and J by 8 bases, and 9 bases separated the two germline ends.

Regarding this clonotype: A much bigger clone sits one base away, suggesting this may be a read error. The V gene is TRBV12-3 or TRBV12-4, the J gene TRBJ2-1; D is possibly TRBD2 (6 bases). The DNA end favors TRBJ2-7, so the J call may be wrong. This CDR3 has 16 residues. This CDR3 is CASSLFSGAFYNEQYF. CDR3 DNA sequence: TGTGCCAGCAGTTTGTTTAGCGGAGCCTTTTACAATGAGCAGTACTTC.

This clonotype appeared many times. The J gene is TRBJ1-6, the V gene TRBV7-9; unclear D gene. This CDR3 has 12 amino acids. Germline loops: CDR1 SEHNR, CDR2 FQNEAQ (reference sequence). V dropped 8 bases and J dropped 9 bases, with 11 bases sitting between them. CDR3 DNA sequence: TGTGCCAGCGGGGTTCCTAGTTCACCCCTCCACTTT. It codes for CASGVPSSPLHF. Based on the CDR3 plus reference TRBV7-9 and TRBJ1-6, the full variable domain is DTGVSQNPRHKITKRGQNVTFRCDPISEHNRLYWYRQTLGQGPEFLTYFQNEAQLEKSRLLSDRFSAERPKGSFSTLEIQRTEQGDSAMYLCASGVPSSPLHFGNGTRLTVT.

This clonotype has a count of ten or more. Germline and junction disagree at one end, which may indicate a read error. The genes are TRBV6-1 and TRBJ1-5; D may be TRBD1 (6 bases). Germline lookup yields CDR1 MNHNS and CDR2 SASEGT. The CDR3 is 14 amino acids. In nucleotides, the CDR3 is TGTGCCAGCAGGGAAGACAGGTCAGGGATGCCCCAGCATTTT. It encodes CASREDRSGMPQHF.

This clonotype showed up many times. The chain combines TRBV12-3 or TRBV12-4 with TRBJ1-2; D is possibly TRBD1 (6 bases). The ends were cut back, 1 base at V and 8 bases at J, with 11 bases in the middle. There are 13 residues in the CDR3. Here the CDR3 reads CASSLEQGMGYTF. The DNA for the CDR3 is TGTGCCAGCAGTTTAGAACAGGGAATGGGCTACACCTTC.

This clonotype showed up many times. The chain carries TRBV2 and TRBJ2-1, with 7 bases lining up with TRBD1. The germline CDR1 and CDR2 sequences are SNHLY and FYNNEI. J lost 4 bases, V lost 8 bases, and 11 bases had no gene match. The CDR3 extends over 15 amino acids. The chain's CDR3 is CASFQPGQRYNEQFF. The CDR3 DNA reads TGTGCCAGCTTTCAACCGGGACAGAGGTACAATGAGCAGTTCTTC.

This clonotype was seen at least ten times. The chain joins TRBV6-5 to TRBJ1-2; weak D call: TRBD1 (5 bases). CDR3 length: 17 amino acids. Between the trimmed V and J ends, which lost 2 bases and 3 bases, there was a span of 19 bases. CDR1 is MNHEY, CDR2 SVGAGI, per germline. The CDR3 DNA follows: TGTGCCAGCAGTTACCCCTCGGGGGGAGAGTCAGACTATGGCTACACCTTC. Translation gives CASSYPSGGESDYGYTF.

V is TRBV9 and J is TRBJ1-4; 7 bases are a match to TRBD1. The germline CDR1 and CDR2 sequences are SGDLS and YYNGEE. The CDR3 is 14 residues long. After removal of 0 bases from V and 4 bases from J, the junction contained 0 bases not matched to a gene. Here the CDR3 reads CASSVGQGNEKLFF. In nucleotides, the CDR3 is TGTGCCAGCAGCGTAGGACAGGGTAATGAAAAACTGTTTTTT.

The chain recombines TRBV10-3 with TRBJ2-2; 10 nucleotides agree with TRBD2. V was pared by 8 bases and J by 4 bases, with 7 bases of the junction left unmatched. Germline assignment: CDR1 ENHRY and CDR2 SYGVKD. There are 15 residues in the CDR3. This CDR3 is CAIGPSGSITGELFF. CDR3 DNA: TGTGCCATCGGCCCTAGCGGGAGCATCACCGGGGAGCTGTTTTTT.

This clonotype occurred many times. The chain joins TRBV18 to TRBJ1-4; D not certain. Trimming took off 0 bases at V and 2 bases at J, with 10 bases between the two ends. The CDR3 has 16 residues. In germline, CDR1 is KGHSH, CDR2 LQKENI. The CDR3: CASSPPSGSTNEKLFF. DNA for the CDR3: TGTGCCAGCTCACCACCGTCGGGGTCGACTAATGAAAAACTGTTTTTT.

This clonotype occurred many times. The V and J genes are TRBV7-9 and TRBJ1-6; tentatively, D is TRBD1 (6 bases). Per germline, CDR1 SEHNR and CDR2 FQNEAQ (reference sequence). The CDR3 has 14 residues. Deletions cut 5 bases from V and 8 bases from J, with 13 bases between. As DNA, the CDR3 is TGTGCCAGCAGCAATCAGGGGTTAGATTCACCCCTCCACTTT. This sequence encodes CASSNQGLDSPLHF.

This clonotype was observed many times. The CDR3 spells CASSLDGKEAFF. The CDR3 DNA reads as TGTGCCAGCAGCTTAGATGGGAAGGAAGCTTTCTTT. This chain uses TRBV7-9 with TRBJ1-1; D is unclear. CDR1 is SEHNR and CDR2 is FQNEAQ in the germline V gene (reference sequence). V was shortened by 1 base and J by 8 bases, with 8 bases between the two germline ends. The CDR3 spans 12 residues.

This clonotype was observed a few times. CDR3 region: CAWSGGWTGGQDTEAFF. CDR3 sequence (DNA): TGTGCCTGGAGTGGGGGGTGGACAGGGGGCCAGGACACTGAAGCTTTCTTT. The chain combines TRBV30 with TRBJ1-1, with 11 bases aligning to TRBD1. Germline V gene sequence: CDR1 GTSNPN, CDR2 SVGIG (reference sequence). The ends lost 1 base at V and 3 bases at J; junction bases unmatched: 10. The CDR3 loop spans 17 amino acids.

This chain connects TRBV2 to TRBJ1-5; 11 bases are shared with TRBD1. V lost 6 bases to trimming and J lost 2 bases; unmatched junction nucleotides: 15. The V gene's germline CDR1 is SNHLY and CDR2 FYNNEI. The CDR3 contains 19 residues. The CDR3 DNA follows: TGTGCCAGCAGATCTTCCGGGACAGGGGGAGGTTTTGGCAATCAGCCCCAGCATTTT. Protein sequence: CASRSSGTGGGFGNQPQHF. The full variable domain, completed using reference TRBV2 and TRBJ1-5, is EPEVTQTPSHQVTQMGQEVILRCVPISNHLYFYWYRQILGQKVEFLVSFYNNEISEKSEIFDDQFSVERPDGSNFTLKIRSTKLEDSAMYFCASRSSGTGGGFGNQPQHFGDGTRLSIL.

This clonotype was counted ten times or more. The rearrangement uses TRBV12-3 or TRBV12-4 and TRBJ2-5; D might be TRBD1 (5 bases). V was cut by 5 bases and J by 1 base, with 11 bases left in between. The CDR3 sequence is 14 residues long. The CDR3, as DNA: TGTGCCAGCAGTCCTGACAGTCTCCAAGAGACCCAGTACTTC. Protein product: CASSPDSLQETQYF.

This clonotype was recorded at least ten times. The chain uses TRBV2 and TRBJ1-2; D not resolved. This CDR3 has 16 amino acids. Trimming stripped 7 bases from V and 6 bases from J, with 24 bases between. Per the germline V gene, CDR1 is SNHLY and CDR2 is FYNNEI. CDR3 in DNA: TGTGCCAGCACCTTCAGTAGGGCAGTAAGTGCCGATGGCTACACCTTC. It codes for CASTFSRAVSADGYTF.

This clonotype was seen ten or more times. The gene calls are TRBV5-1 and TRBJ2-1, with TRBD1 matching over 9 bases. The CDR3 is 16 amino acids. J lost 6 bases, V lost 0 bases, and 7 bases had no gene match. CDR1 is SGHRS, CDR2 YFSETQ, per germline. The DNA for the CDR3 is TGCGCCAGCAGCTTGGGCCGGACAGGGGTTAGCAATGAGCAGTTCTTC. This codes for CASSLGRTGVSNEQFF.

This chain links TRBV19 with TRBJ1-1, with D unresolved. Trimming removed 0 bases at V and 0 bases at J, with 5 bases between. CDR3 size: 14 residues. The germline V gene encodes CDR1 LNHDA and CDR2 SQIVND (reference sequence). CDR3 DNA: TGTGCCAGTAGTATAGATGGGATGAACACTGAAGCTTTCTTT. Protein: CASSIDGMNTEAFF.

V is TRBV7-9 and J is TRBJ2-2; no clear D. The CDR3 contains 16 residues. The germline V and J ends were trimmed by 1 base and 0 bases, with 9 bases remaining between them. Germline-derived CDR1 and CDR2 are SEHNR and FQNEAQ (reference sequence). The CDR3, as DNA: TGTGCCAGCAGCTTAGAAGGGAACGCGAACACCGGGGAGCTGTTTTTT. As protein: CASSLEGNANTGELFF.